These 14 T cell receptor beta chains originate from one sample sequenced in a study of cytomegalovirus exposure and HLA in healthy donors. PCR used 60 Vbeta primers and 13 Jbeta primers. Here immunoSEQ multiplex PCR was the method, and the copy in TCRdb shows in-frame clones only, minus some. Here the sample spans around 82,000 clones, under 80% being singletons. Sequenced input: PBMCs. The receptor set was obtained from a male donor in good health and CMV-seropositive.

This chain links TRBV9 with TRBJ1-2; 8 bases agree with TRBD1. The CDR3 spans 16 residues. Germline CDR1 reads SGDLS; CDR2 reads YYNGEE. J lost 4 bases, V lost 4 bases, and 12 bases had no gene match. CDR3 in DNA: TGTGCCAGCAGCTTCTCCGGGACAGGAGTCTCCTATGGCTACACCTTC. Its translation: CASSFSGTGVSYGYTF.

This clone was counted between two and nine times. The CDR3 region has the DNA TGTGCCAGCAGTTACCCAGGGCTGCCCCAGCATTTT. Amino acids: CASSYPGLPQHF. The chain carries TRBV6-6 and TRBJ1-5; D possibly corresponds to TRBD1 (5 bases). The CDR3 is made up of 12 amino acids. From germline, CDR1 is MNHNY and CDR2 SVGAGI (reference sequence). The V end lost 2 bases, the J end lost 9 bases, and 8 bases lay between the germline ends.

The J gene is TRBJ2-7, the V gene TRBV7-9; 8 nucleotides align to TRBD1. Unmatched junction bases numbered 1, after V lost 5 bases and J lost 4 bases. The CDR3 is made up of 12 amino acids. In germline, CDR1 is SEHNR, CDR2 FQNEAQ (reference sequence). This CDR3 is CASSRTGYEQYF. The DNA of the CDR3 is TGTGCCAGCAGCCGGACAGGGTACGAGCAGTACTTC.

The V and J genes are TRBV30 and TRBJ2-7; 9 bases are a match to TRBD1. The junction had 3 bases not matched to a gene; V was cut back by 1 base and J by 5 bases. Germline CDR1 GTSNPN, CDR2 SVGIG (reference sequence). This CDR3 is 13 amino acids long. The CDR3 DNA sequence: TGTGCCTGGAGTGAACGGACAGGGGACGAGCAGTACTTC. Its protein is CAWSERTGDEQYF.

This clone has more than one count but fewer than ten. The rearrangement uses TRBV5-6 and TRBJ2-3, with a possible D match to TRBD1 (5 bases). This CDR3 has 15 residues. CDR1 is SGHDT, CDR2 YYEEEE, per germline. The ends were cut back, 3 bases at V and 0 bases at J, with 11 bases in the middle. CDR3 sequence reads: CASSSPTASTDTQYF. CDR3 bases: TGTGCCAGCAGCTCGCCGACAGCTAGCACAGATACGCAGTATTTT.

The chain carries TRBV21-1 and TRBJ2-7; TRBD1, the D gene given by the table, was not confirmed from the DNA. TRBV21-1 counts as a pseudogene. The CDR3 spans 18 residues. CDR3 coding DNA: TGTGCCAGCAGCAACCCACCGACAGGGATTCGCCCAACCTACGAGCAGTACTTC. As protein: CASSNPPTGIRPTYEQYF.

V usage is TRBV28 and J usage is TRBJ2-7; D ambiguous. The CDR3 is 10 amino acids. Looked up from germline, CDR1 is MDHEN and CDR2 is SYDVKM. V lost 5 bases, J lost 9 bases, and 8 bases lay in between. The CDR3 DNA reads TGTGCCAGCAGTCGACTTCTGCAGTACTTC. As protein: CASSRLLQYF.

The V call is TRBV10-3, the J call TRBJ2-3, with TRBD2 as a possible D gene (7 bases). With 7 bases removed from V and 1 base from J, the gap between germline ends came to 9 bases. The CDR3 runs 13 residues. Germline CDR1 ENHRY, CDR2 SYGVKD. The CDR3 DNA reads as TGTGCCATCACGGGGGGCGGCACAGATACGCAGTATTTT. It yields the protein CAITGGGTDTQYF.

This clone occurred once. This chain links TRBV7-9 with TRBJ2-1; tentative D call: TRBD1 (5 bases). Trimming took 5 bases from V and 8 from J, leaving 16 bases between them. This CDR3 region has 14 residues. Germline V gene sequence: CDR1 SEHNR, CDR2 FQNEAQ (reference sequence). The chain's CDR3 is CASSPGIVVDEQFF. In DNA form, the CDR3 reads TGTGCCAGCAGCCCAGGGATAGTAGTCGATGAGCAGTTCTTC.

This clone was counted only a few times. This sequence joins TRBV4-1 and TRBJ2-5; D is possibly TRBD1 (5 bases). Germline CDR1 and CDR2: MGHRA and YSYEKL. The CDR3 contains 14 residues. V was trimmed by 1 base and J by 0 bases, leaving 6 bases between them. This CDR3 reads CASSQGQNQETQYF. The CDR3 DNA follows: TGCGCCAGCAGCCAAGGACAGAACCAAGAGACCCAGTACTTC.

This clone appeared once. The V and J genes are TRBV7-9 and TRBJ2-3; maybe TRBD2 (5 bases). Germline loops: CDR1 SEHNR, CDR2 FQNEAQ (reference sequence). The CDR3 has 15 amino acids. Between the trimmed V and J ends, which lost 3 bases and 0 bases, there was a span of 10 bases. CDR3 sequence: CASSFRGPSTDTQYF. The CDR3 DNA reads as TGTGCCAGCAGCTTCAGAGGGCCGAGCACAGATACGCAGTATTTT. The variable domain in full, with the rest retrieved from reference TRBV7-9 and TRBJ2-3, is DTGVSQNPRHKITKRGQNVTFRCDPISEHNRLYWYRQTLGQGPEFLTYFQNEAQLEKSRLLSDRFSAERPKGSFSTLEIQRTEQGDSAMYLCASSFRGPSTDTQYFGPGTRLTVL.

The CDR3: CASSYSREGRTFF. For the CDR3, the DNA is TGTGCCAGCAGTTACTCAAGGGAGGGGAGGACTTTCTTT. The chain couples TRBV6-5 to TRBJ1-1; D is possibly TRBD1 (5 bases). The CDR3 has 13 amino acids. In germline, CDR1 is MNHEY, CDR2 SVGAGI. Trimming took 0 bases from V and 12 from J, leaving 14 bases between them.

The chain links TRBV7-2 to TRBJ2-7, with 7 bases matching TRBD2. CDR3 length: 16 residues. CDR1 and CDR2 from the germline V gene are SGHTA and FQGNSA. The J segment lost 2 bases and the V segment lost 5 bases, leaving 12 bases of the junction unmatched. This chain's CDR3 is CASSTWPRGSAYEQYF. CDR3 coding DNA: TGTGCCAGCAGCACCTGGCCGCGGGGGTCCGCCTACGAGCAGTACTTC.

This chain links TRBV7-2 with TRBJ2-7; TRBD1 agrees at 9 bases. The V gene's germline CDR1 is SGHTA and CDR2 FQGNSA. The CDR3 extends over 17 amino acids. V gave up 5 bases and J gave up 4 bases; unmatched junction bases: 15. CDR3 bases: TGTGCCAGCAGCGGGGGAATTAGGACAGGGGTTATGTACGAGCAGTACTTC. Protein product: CASSGGIRTGVMYEQYF. The full variable domain, completed using reference TRBV7-2 and TRBJ2-7, is GAGVSQSPSNKVTEKGKDVELRCDPISGHTALYWYRQSLGQGLEFLIYFQGNSAPDKSGLPSDRFSAERTGGSVSTLTIQRTQQEDSAVYLCASSGGIRTGVMYEQYFGPGTRLTVT.